This T cell receptor beta chain comes out of a study of early T cells in non-severe SARS-CoV-2 infection. Study background: Sequenced bulk RNA came from whole blood that was unsorted, and chains were unpaired. Whole-study findings and limits: VDJdb matching, biased toward anti-spike CD8 responses, missed private and CD4 specificities.

Concerning this clonotype: Its specificity is unknown.

Attachment of unique molecular identifiers to individual cDNA molecules was performed. TCRdb redid the calling of the 5' RACE reads with MiXCR, one entry per CDR3 protein. The table shows roughly 70,000 distinct CDR3 sequences, with 20% to 25% occurring only once. Germline CDR1 reads SEHNR; CDR2 reads FQNEAQ (reference sequence). This CDR3 comprises 15 residues. Trimming left V 1 base short and J 6 bases short, with 15 bases between. The genes are TRBV7-9 and TRBJ1-1; D perhaps matches TRBD1 (5 bases). This clonotype was obtained from an adult who was a healthcare worker with PCR-confirmed SARS-CoV-2 infection or an uninfected control (not recorded which). Sequenced here: whole blood, sampled at baseline. The CDR3 reads CASSLVLGQWAEAFF. CDR3 DNA: TGTGCCAGCAGCTTAGTTCTGGGGCAATGGGCTGAAGCTTTCTTT.